The 12 T cell receptor beta chains below all came from one sample that was sequenced in a study of cytomegalovirus exposure and HLA in healthy donors. Data came from immunoSEQ multiplex PCR; TCRdb stores just in-frame clones and leaves some out. The top ten clones hold around 8% of a sample with 130,000 to 150,000 clones, around 88% of them seen once. Sequenced sample: PBMCs. The receptors derive from a woman younger than 35 in good health and CMV-seropositive.

This chain uses TRBV6-5 with TRBJ2-1, with D possibly being TRBD1 (6 bases). From germline, CDR1 is MNHEY and CDR2 SVGAGI. CDR3 length: 14 amino acids. The ends were cut back, 2 bases at V and 5 bases at J, with 10 bases in the middle. The CDR3 nucleotides are TGTGCCAGCAGTTACGGGACATCGGACAATGAGCAGTTCTTC. This gives the protein CASSYGTSDNEQFF.

This clone was detected only once. The chain couples TRBV2 to TRBJ2-1; 12 nucleotides line up with TRBD2. CDR3 size: 16 residues. Per germline, CDR1 SNHLY and CDR2 FYNNEI. With V trimmed by 6 bases and J by 8 bases, 11 bases remained unmatched. CDR3 in DNA: TGTGCCAGCAGGGATACCGCTAGCGGGAGGGCCTATGAGCAGTTCTTC. Translated: CASRDTASGRAYEQFF.

This chain uses TRBV20-1 with TRBJ2-7; D ambiguous. The CDR3 totals 9 residues. The germline CDR1 and CDR2 sequences are DFQATT and SNEGSKA (reference sequence). With 2 bases removed from V and 7 bases from J, the gap between germline ends came to 3 bases. CDR3 protein: CSARQEQYF. CDR3 coding DNA: TGCAGTGCTAGACAAGAGCAGTACTTC.

DNA of the CDR3: TGTGCCAGCAGCTCAACTAGCGCCGATACGCAGTATTTT. This translates into CASSSTSADTQYF. This sequence joins TRBV7-6 and TRBJ2-3; 7 nucleotides align to TRBD2. V shed 4 bases, J shed 6 bases, and the junction held 4 bases outside the gene matches. Germline CDR1 SGHVS, CDR2 FNYEAQ. The CDR3 contains 13 residues.

CDR3 DNA: TGTGCCAGCAGCACGGACAGACTTCAGCCCCAGCATTTT. Amino acids: CASSTDRLQPQHF. The chain links TRBV28 to TRBJ1-5, with D perhaps TRBD1 (6 bases). The germline V gene encodes CDR1 MDHEN and CDR2 SYDVKM. V was pared by 6 bases and J by 6 bases, with 12 bases between. CDR3 length equals 13 residues. The entire variable domain, with the rest obtained from reference TRBV28 and TRBJ1-5, is as follows: DVKVTQSSRYLVKRTGEKVFLECVQDMDHENMFWYRQDPGLGLRLIYFSYDVKMKEKGDIPEGYSVSREKKERFSLILESASTNQTSMYLCASSTDRLQPQHFGDGTRLSIL.

The V gene is TRBV27, the J gene TRBJ2-3; D is unclear. The CDR3 spans 13 residues. The V gene lost 6 bases and the J gene lost 0 bases, with 7 bases spanning the gap. From germline, CDR1 is MNHEY and CDR2 SMNVEV (reference sequence). CDR3 sequence reads: CASRITSTDTQYF. The CDR3 DNA reads as TGTGCCAGCAGAATTACTAGCACAGATACGCAGTATTTT.

The V and J genes are TRBV5-1 and TRBJ2-7; 7 bases line up with TRBD1. There are 15 residues in the CDR3. The V gene end was trimmed by 4 bases and the J gene end by 3 bases; junction bases not matched to a gene: 10. Germline V CDR1 and CDR2: SGHRS, YFSETQ. The CDR3 is CASSAEPGQIYEQYF. For the CDR3, the DNA is TGCGCCAGCAGCGCCGAGCCGGGACAGATCTACGAGCAGTACTTC. Full variable domain (missing parts from reference TRBV5-1 and TRBJ2-7): KAGVTQTPRYLIKTRGQQVTLSCSPISGHRSVSWYQQTPGQGLQFLFEYFSETQRNKGNFPGRFSGRQFSNSRSEMNVSTLELGDSALYLCASSAEPGQIYEQYFGPGTRLTVT.

The chain employs TRBV28 and TRBJ2-1, with 10 bases that match TRBD2. The germline gives CDR1 MDHEN, CDR2 SYDVKM. V lost 5 bases to trimming and J lost 9 bases; unmatched junction nucleotides: 10. The CDR3 runs 15 residues. The CDR3 bases are TGTGCCAGCAGTCCTCCGGGACTAGCGCTGGGTGAGCAGTTCTTC. Encoded protein: CASSPPGLALGEQFF.

This clone was seen a few times. The gene calls are TRBV5-1 and TRBJ1-2; D unclear. The CDR3 length is 12 residues. V lost 1 base and J 6 bases, leaving 7 bases between the germline ends. Germline CDR1 reads SGHRS; CDR2 reads YFSETQ. The CDR3 DNA reads as TGCGCCAGCAGCTTGACGGAGAATGGCTACACCTTC. Protein product: CASSLTENGYTF.

V and J are TRBV6-5 and TRBJ1-2, with D unresolved. V lost 6 bases and J lost 4, with 15 bases in between. The CDR3 has 14 residues. Germline assignment: CDR1 MNHEY and CDR2 SVGAGI. CDR3 coding DNA: TGTGCCAGCAGACTCGGGGAAGGGAGCTATGGCTACACCTTC. Translated: CASRLGEGSYGYTF.

The CDR3 DNA reads as TGTGCCTGGAGTGTACGACTAGCGGGAGACGGGGAGCTGTTTTTT. It encodes CAWSVRLAGDGELFF. The rearrangement uses TRBV30 and TRBJ2-2, with TRBD2 matching over 12 bases. The J segment lost 7 bases and the V segment lost 0 bases, leaving 3 bases of the junction unmatched. This CDR3 is 15 amino acids long. Germline V CDR1 and CDR2: GTSNPN, SVGIG (reference sequence).

The chain recombines TRBV10-3 with TRBJ1-2; 7 bases are a match to TRBD1. CDR3 length equals 15 residues. Germline-derived CDR1 and CDR2 are ENHRY and SYGVKD. V lost 6 bases, J lost 0 bases, and 7 bases stayed unmatched. The CDR3 DNA follows: TGTGCCATCAGGAGGGACAGCAATGCTAACTATGGCTACACCTTC. Translated, it gives CAIRRDSNANYGYTF.